This T cell receptor beta chain appears in the sequencing data of a study of T cell responses to AZD1222 COVID-19 vaccine. Some clones are missing from TCRdb's copy, which holds only in-frame ones; the method was immunoSEQ multiplex PCR. The table has approximately 77,000 clones, over 75% seen once. Deletions cut 3 bases from V and 5 bases from J, with 22 bases between. Germline CDR1 reads MDHEN; CDR2 reads SYDVKM. The CDR3 length is 18 residues. The J gene is TRBJ1-4, the V gene TRBV28; D is unclear. This TCR was sampled from an adult who received the AZD1222 COVID-19 vaccine. Sample: peripheral blood, taken 28 days after the second AZD1222 dose. In DNA form, the CDR3 reads TGTGCCAGCAGTTTGGAGACGGACTTATGGGCACCAAATGAAAAACTGTTTTTT. It is translated as CASSLETDLWAPNEKLFF.